The 25 T cell receptor beta chains given below trace back to one sample, sequenced in a study of shared clonotypes between healthy human individuals. TCRdb keeps only in-frame clones here, not all; method: immunoSEQ multiplex PCR. The sample carries hundreds of thousands of clones, approximately 73% recorded once. Input material: memory CD4+ T cells sorted from blood. Subset noted: CD45RA-negative fraction. These receptor sequences come from a woman aged 25-40 years in good health.

The rearrangement joins TRBV27 to TRBJ2-3; perhaps D is TRBD1 or TRBD2 (5 bases each). The germline CDR1 and CDR2 sequences are MNHEY and SMNVEV (reference sequence). The CDR3 is made up of 16 amino acids. Trimming shortened V by 4 bases and J by 2 bases, and 16 bases separated the two germline ends. The CDR3, as DNA: TGTGCCAGCAGTTGGGGACCTTCATGGGACACAGATACGCAGTATTTT. This encodes CASSWGPSWDTDTQYF.

This sequence joins TRBV5-1 and TRBJ1-3; D unclear. The germline V gene encodes CDR1 SGHRS and CDR2 YFSETQ. CDR3 size: 15 residues. Trimming cost V 4 bases and J 0 bases, with 11 bases left between them. The CDR3 region has the DNA TGCGCCAGCAGCCGAGACTCAAACTCTGGAAACACCATATATTTT. Its translation is CASSRDSNSGNTIYF.

The chain links TRBV7-9 to TRBJ1-1, with unresolved D. V was trimmed by 7 bases and J by 11 bases, leaving 23 bases between them. CDR3 length equals 14 residues. In germline, CDR1 is SEHNR, CDR2 FQNEAQ (reference sequence). The CDR3 reads CASTSLAGSSEAFF. The CDR3 region has the DNA TGTGCCAGCACCTCCCTCGCCGGCTCCTCCGAGGCTTTCTTT.

V usage is TRBV7-2 and J usage is TRBJ2-5; either TRBD1 or TRBD2 may fit D (6 bases each). Looked up from germline, CDR1 is SGHTA and CDR2 is FQGNSA. V was cut by 5 bases and J by 0 bases, with 13 bases left in between. The CDR3 consists of 15 residues. The CDR3 region has the DNA TGTGCCAGCAGCCGGGGGCGGGCATACCAAGAGACCCAGTACTTC. It translates to CASSRGRAYQETQYF.

The rearrangement uses TRBV20-1 and TRBJ2-1; D remains ambiguous. Trimming shortened V by 1 base and J by 10 bases, and 5 bases separated the two germline ends. Germline CDR1 DFQATT, CDR2 SNEGSKA (reference sequence). The CDR3 runs 10 residues. The DNA of the CDR3 is TGCAGTGCTAGAGTACCGGAGCAGTTCTTC. It codes for CSARVPEQFF.

The rearrangement joins TRBV4-1 to TRBJ2-1; D is uncertain. Trimming took off 3 bases at V and 9 bases at J, with 12 bases between the two ends. The CDR3 has 13 amino acids. Per germline, CDR1 MGHRA and CDR2 YSYEKL. CDR3 amino acids: CASSQVLSGEQFF. CDR3 in DNA: TGCGCCAGCAGCCAGGTGCTGAGTGGTGAGCAGTTCTTC.

The chain carries TRBV7-9 and TRBJ1-2, with D maybe TRBD1 (5 bases). Between the trimmed V and J ends, which lost 5 bases and 3 bases, there was a span of 10 bases. The CDR3 consists of 13 residues. Germline V lookup: CDR1 SEHNR, CDR2 FQNEAQ (reference sequence). CDR3 residues: CASSRGTHYGYTF. CDR3 nucleotide sequence: TGTGCCAGCAGCCGCGGGACGCACTATGGCTACACCTTC. The full variable domain, with the rest looked up from reference TRBV7-9 and TRBJ1-2, is DTGVSQNPRHKITKRGQNVTFRCDPISEHNRLYWYRQTLGQGPEFLTYFQNEAQLEKSRLLSDRFSAERPKGSFSTLEIQRTEQGDSAMYLCASSRGTHYGYTFGSGTRLTVV.

V usage is TRBV2 and J usage is TRBJ1-5; no firm D call. CDR1 is SNHLY, CDR2 FYNNEI, per germline. V lost 7 bases and J 10 bases, leaving 14 bases between the germline ends. The CDR3 sequence is 12 residues long. The CDR3 loop is CASTNLPSPQHF. CDR3 coding DNA: TGTGCCAGCACTAACCTTCCTTCCCCCCAGCATTTT.

J is TRBJ2-1 and V is TRBV19, with a possible D match to TRBD1 (6 bases). Trimming cost V 6 bases and J 4 bases, with 13 bases left between them. Germline CDR1 LNHDA, CDR2 SQIVND (reference sequence). The CDR3 is 14 residues long. The CDR3, as DNA: TGTGCCAGTAGCCAAAACAGGGATTACAATGAGCAGTTCTTC. Its translation: CASSQNRDYNEQFF.

With regard to this clone: Other nucleotide sequences from this sample produce the same CDR3. The genes are TRBV25-1 and TRBJ1-5; D gene ambiguous. Per the germline V gene, CDR1 is MGHDK and CDR2 is SYGVNS. Deletions cut 8 bases from V and 4 bases from J, with 9 bases between. CDR3 length: 12 residues. DNA for the CDR3: TGTGCCAGCGGAAGAGGAAATCAGCCCCAGCATTTT. Protein product: CASGRGNQPQHF.

With respect to this clone: Other nucleotide sequences in the sample specify the same CDR3. V usage is TRBV2 and J usage is TRBJ1-1, with D possibly TRBD1 on 6 matching bases. Trimming took off 4 bases at V and 1 base at J, with 7 bases between the two ends. There are 13 residues in the CDR3. Germline values: CDR1 SNHLY, CDR2 FYNNEI. The CDR3, as DNA: TGTGCCAGCAGTGTGGGGGCGAACACTGAAGCTTTCTTT. This gives the protein CASSVGANTEAFF.

The chain combines TRBV5-1 with TRBJ2-3; perhaps D is TRBD1 or TRBD2 (6 bases each). The CDR3 has 18 residues. CDR1 is SGHRS, CDR2 YFSETQ, per germline. Trimming shortened V by 4 bases and J by 0 bases, and 21 bases separated the two germline ends. The DNA of the CDR3 is TGCGCCAGCAGCCCCAGTGGGAGGCGGGACACTAGCACAGATACGCAGTATTTT. Amino acid sequence: CASSPSGRRDTSTDTQYF.

This sequence joins TRBV5-1 and TRBJ2-2, with 12 bases that match TRBD2. Trimming took 4 bases from V and 6 from J; bases not matched to a gene: 7. The germline V gene has CDR1 SGHRS and CDR2 YFSETQ. This CDR3 has 16 amino acids. In DNA, the CDR3 is TGCGCCAGCAGCGTAACTAGCGGGAGGTTGGCCGGGGAGCTGTTTTTT. Amino acid sequence: CASSVTSGRLAGELFF.

This clone was counted a few times. This chain uses TRBV15 with TRBJ2-7, with 9 bases lining up with TRBD2. CDR3 size: 15 residues. The V gene end was trimmed by 2 bases and the J gene end by 4 bases; junction bases not matched to a gene: 6. Looked up from germline, CDR1 is LNHNV and CDR2 is YYDKDF (reference sequence). CDR3 amino acids: CATSRSGTSSYEQYF. CDR3 nucleotide sequence: TGTGCCACCAGCAGATCGGGGACTAGCAGTTACGAGCAGTACTTC.

V usage is TRBV5-4 and J usage is TRBJ2-3; 7 bases line up with TRBD2. The length of the CDR3 is 14 residues. V shed 4 bases, J shed 1 base, and the junction held 3 bases outside the gene matches. Germline V CDR1 and CDR2: SGHNT, YYREEE (reference sequence). CDR3 DNA sequence: TGTGCCAGCAGCAGCGGGATTGGCACAGATACGCAGTATTTT. Its protein product is CASSSGIGTDTQYF.

The chain links TRBV2 to TRBJ1-1; 7 positions agree with TRBD1. The CDR3 is 13 amino acids. The germline V gene has CDR1 SNHLY and CDR2 FYNNEI. With V trimmed by 3 bases and J by 7 bases, 5 bases remained unmatched. In DNA, the CDR3 is TGTGCCAGCAGTGAGACAGGGAAGGGTGAAGCTTTCTTT. As protein: CASSETGKGEAFF.

The chain has TRBV28 and TRBJ2-1; 9 positions match TRBD2. The germline gives CDR1 MDHEN, CDR2 SYDVKM. This CDR3 is 16 amino acids long. The V and J ends lost 4 bases and 8 bases, in that order; junction bases with no gene match: 12. The DNA of the CDR3 is TGTGCCAGCAGTTCCCTCGGGACTAGCCCCCAATATGAGCAGTTCTTC. It yields the protein CASSSLGTSPQYEQFF.

The chain couples TRBV5-1 to TRBJ1-1; 7 bases fit TRBD1. With V trimmed by 5 bases and J by 5 bases, 9 bases remained unmatched. The CDR3 has 14 amino acids. The germline V gene encodes CDR1 SGHRS and CDR2 YFSETQ. This CDR3 is CASRPTGDGTEAFF. Here the CDR3 DNA reads TGCGCCAGCAGGCCAACAGGGGACGGGACTGAAGCTTTCTTT.

The chain carries TRBV28 and TRBJ2-1; 10 bases line up with TRBD2. The CDR3 sequence is 16 residues long. Germline V lookup: CDR1 MDHEN, CDR2 SYDVKM. V shed 1 base, J shed 1 base, and the junction held 1 base outside the gene matches. Here the CDR3 reads CASSLSAGGSYNEQFF. The CDR3 DNA follows: TGTGCCAGCAGTTTATCAGCGGGAGGGTCCTACAATGAGCAGTTCTTC.

This rearrangement joins TRBV7-8 to TRBJ1-2, with D perhaps TRBD1 (5 bases). The CDR3 runs to 15 residues. The germline V gene encodes CDR1 SGHVS and CDR2 FQNEAQ. Trimming shortened V by 6 bases and J by 1 base, and 15 bases separated the two germline ends. The CDR3 DNA reads TGTGCCAGCAGTCGGATATGGGACGTTAACTATGGCTACACCTTC. This sequence encodes CASSRIWDVNYGYTF. The variable domain in full, with the rest retrieved from reference TRBV7-8 and TRBJ1-2, is GAGVSQSPRYKVAKRGQDVALRCDPISGHVSLFWYQQALGQGPEFLTYFQNEAQLDKSGLPSDRFFAERPEGSVSTLKIQRTQQEDSAVYLCASSRIWDVNYGYTFGSGTRLTVV.

J is TRBJ2-2 and V is TRBV11-2, with 12 bases aligning to TRBD2. Trimming removed 11 bases from V and 3 bases from J; junction bases left unmatched: 7. This CDR3 is built from 15 residues. Germline lookup yields CDR1 SGHAT and CDR2 FQNNGV. The CDR3 DNA reads as TGTGCCGGACGACTAGCGGGAGTACACACCGGGGAGCTGTTTTTT. Its protein is CAGRLAGVHTGELFF.

The chain joins TRBV5-1 to TRBJ2-7; maybe TRBD1 (6 bases). The CDR3 loop spans 14 amino acids. The germline V and J ends were trimmed by 1 base and 5 bases, with 13 bases remaining between them. Germline assignment: CDR1 SGHRS and CDR2 YFSETQ. The CDR3 DNA follows: TGCGCCAGCAGCTTGACAGGGCTCTACGACGAGCAGTACTTC. Translated, it gives CASSLTGLYDEQYF.

The genes are TRBV7-7 and TRBJ2-5, with a tentative D call TRBD2 (5 bases). Germline values: CDR1 SSHAT, CDR2 FNYEAQ (reference sequence). V gave up 2 bases and J gave up 1 base, with 11 bases separating them. The CDR3 is made up of 15 amino acids. In nucleotides, the CDR3 is TGTGCCAGCAGCTTATCAGTAGCGACCCAAGAGACCCAGTACTTC. As protein: CASSLSVATQETQYF.

The chain recombines TRBV9 with TRBJ2-1; no firm D call. The V gene's germline CDR1 is SGDLS and CDR2 YYNGEE. Deletions cut 0 bases from V and 12 bases from J, with 16 bases between. The CDR3 extends over 14 amino acids. CDR3 in amino acids: CASSVGNPRVGQFF. CDR3 nucleotide sequence: TGTGCCAGCAGCGTAGGTAACCCACGGGTCGGGCAGTTCTTC.

This clone came up a few times. The chain couples TRBV6-6 to TRBJ1-5; D remains ambiguous. Trimming removed 10 bases from V and 1 base from J, with 20 bases in between. CDR3 length equals 16 residues. In germline, CDR1 is MNHNY, CDR2 SVGAGI (reference sequence). This CDR3 reads CATRGSEVRSNQPQHF. DNA of the CDR3: TGTGCCACCAGAGGGAGTGAAGTAAGAAGCAATCAGCCCCAGCATTTT.